This TCR beta chain was obtained from a study of shared clonotypes between healthy human individuals. Sequencing was at deep level. As handled by the study authors: Junction-only sequences produced by ImmunoSEQ had no quality scores, so filtering differed. Clones were read by immunoSEQ multiplex PCR, and TCRdb kept only the in-frame ones, dropping some. The D gene and trimming were derived from the DNA, and the V and J assignments and clone size from that table. The sample shows millions of clones, approximately 94% of them seen only once. Positively selected for CCR7, the CD45RO-negative cells used as naive CD8 cells excluded terminally differentiated effector memory CD45RA+ cells. Donors were Caucasian adults residing in Nashville, Tennessee, USA. This clone has just one count. Its target is not known. Broader study findings: Richness estimates generally favored naive over memory subsets.

The CDR3 is made up of 17 amino acids. Trimming left V 9 bases short and J 0 bases short, with 18 bases between. CDR1 and CDR2 from the germline V gene are WNHNN and SYGVQD (reference sequence). Sequenced input: naive CD8+ T cells from PBMCs. The sequence was collected from a man aged 18 to 35 in good health. Some clones in this sample may be carry-over from other donors' samples. This chain connects TRBV10-1 to TRBJ2-6, with a possible D match to TRBD1 (7 bases). In nucleotides, the CDR3 is TGCGCCAGTAGCGGACAGGATAAAACCTCTGGGGCCAACGTCCTGACTTTC. This sequence encodes CASSGQDKTSGANVLTF.